The table lists the clone carrying this T cell receptor (beta chain) with many counts. Its antigen is not known. This entry belongs to a study of naive and memory T cell subsets. CDR3 length: 19 residues. V was clipped by 8 bases and J by 1 base, with 24 bases between them. In germline, CDR1 is MDHEN, CDR2 SYDVKM. CD8 T cells were positively selected from what remained after CD4 positive selection. Cells stained for CD3, CD4, CD8, CD45RA and CD27 were sorted into four subsets. An equimolar mix of two oligonucleotides served as the beta constant-region primer for TRBC1 and TRBC2. The ligated cDNA underwent four PCR rounds using SP2 and nested alpha and beta constant-region primers. In TCRdb, the UMI-ligation and nested PCR reads were re-called with MiXCR into one record per CDR3 protein. The sample holds some 110,000 distinct CDR3 sequences, roughly 15% seen once. Study-wide findings and caveats: TCR abundance followed a power law differing between naive and memory subsets. Possibly reflecting memory cells re-expressing CD45RA, a few larger clonotypes occurred in naive repertoires, especially CD8.

This chain links TRBV28 with TRBJ2-6; maybe TRBD1 (6 bases). The source is a human donor in good health. Input material: naive CD8+ T cells from blood. The CDR3 spells CASGTGIATARSGANVLTF. The CDR3 DNA reads TGTGCCAGCGGCACAGGGATTGCCACGGCTCGGTCTGGGGCCAACGTCCTGACTTTC. The complete variable domain, with remaining parts taken from reference TRBV28 and TRBJ2-6, reads DVKVTQSSRYLVKRTGEKVFLECVQDMDHENMFWYRQDPGLGLRLIYFSYDVKMKEKGDIPEGYSVSREKKERFSLILESASTNQTSMYLCASGTGIATARSGANVLTFGAGSRLTVL.